These 5 T cell receptor beta chains were sequenced from one sample in a study of T cells in Graves' hyperthyroidism and ophthalmopathy. Amplified regions were TCR beta CDR3 sequences from RNA transcripts. HTBI primers drove first-round RT-PCR of the TCR CDR3. TCRdb analysed the multiplex PCR reads with MiXCR anew, one entry per CDR3 protein. Counted here are 250,000 or so distinct CDR3 sequences, 15% occurring once; the ten biggest clones make up 30%. Input material: blood. The origin of the receptors is a woman aged 45-59 years with Graves' hyperthyroidism that later progressed to Graves' ophthalmopathy.

The chain couples TRBV5-8 to TRBJ2-3, with 9 bases identical to TRBD1. After removal of 5 bases from V and 5 bases from J, the junction contained 12 bases not matched to a gene. CDR3 length: 16 amino acids. Germline values: CDR1 SGHTS, CDR2 YDEGEE. The CDR3, as DNA: TGTGCCAGCAGGCCACCGGGACAGGGCACGGAAGATACGCAGTATTTT. Translation gives CASRPPGQGTEDTQYF. The full variable domain, rest sourced from reference TRBV5-8 and TRBJ2-3, is EAGVTQSPTHLIKTRGQQATLRCSPISGHTSVYWYQQALGLGLQFLLWYDEGEERNRGNFPPRFSGRQFPNYSSELNVNALELEDSALYLCASRPPGQGTEDTQYFGPGTRLTVL.

This clonotype was observed many times. This chain links TRBV5-1 with TRBJ1-2; 12 bases are shared with TRBD1. CDR1 is SGHRS, CDR2 YFSETQ, per germline. The V gene end was trimmed by 0 bases and the J gene end by 8 bases; junction bases not matched to a gene: 5. This CDR3 spans 15 amino acids. The DNA of the CDR3 is TGCGCCAGCAGCTTGGCCGGGACAGGGGGCGAGGGCTACACCTTC. Protein sequence: CASSLAGTGGEGYTF.

The V gene is TRBV11-2, the J gene TRBJ2-1; 15 bases are a match to TRBD2. The junction had 10 bases not matched to a gene; V was cut back by 10 bases and J by 0 bases. Germline V CDR1 and CDR2: SGHAT, FQNNGV. This CDR3 spans 18 amino acids. The chain's CDR3 is CAIAGLAGGKSSYNEQFF. The CDR3 DNA is TGTGCCATCGCGGGACTAGCGGGAGGAAAGAGCTCCTACAATGAGCAGTTCTTC.

This clonotype was seen ten or more times. The V call is TRBV15, the J call TRBJ1-3; D not resolved. The CDR3 spans 13 residues. Trimming took 3 bases from V and 4 from J, leaving 7 bases between them. Germline CDR1 reads LNHNV; CDR2 reads YYDKDF (reference sequence). The CDR3 reads CATSREAGNTIYF. As DNA, the CDR3 is TGTGCCACCAGCAGGGAAGCAGGAAACACCATATATTTT.

This clonotype was observed at least ten times. V and J are TRBV20-1 and TRBJ1-1, with unresolved D. Deletions cut 0 bases from V and 1 base from J, with 12 bases between. Germline CDR1 is DFQATT and CDR2 is SNEGSKA (reference sequence). This CDR3 spans 15 amino acids. The CDR3 here is CSARDTGPPNTEAFF. DNA of the CDR3: TGCAGTGCTAGAGATACCGGGCCACCGAACACTGAAGCTTTCTTT.